This TCR beta chain was captured in a study of T cells in Graves' hyperthyroidism and ophthalmopathy. Study details: Before any treatment, at initial diagnosis, peripheral blood was collected.

RNA transcripts gave rise to amplified TCR beta CDR3 regions. HTBI primers drove first-round RT-PCR of the TCR CDR3. One entry per CDR3 protein results from TCRdb running MiXCR on the multiplex PCR reads. The sample yields nearly 250,000 distinct CDR3 sequences, around 15% seen once. Study-wide results and caveats: Expanded thyroid clonotypes (above 0.001) were mostly also found in blood.

Ten or more counts support this clonotype. Its antigen is unknown. Germline V gene sequence: CDR1 SQVTM, CDR2 ANQGSEA. The V and J ends lost 5 bases and 0 bases, in that order; junction bases with no gene match: 4. This CDR3 comprises 13 residues. The sequenced sample was blood. The TCR sequence derives from a woman younger than 35 with Graves' ophthalmopathy. This chain uses TRBV29-1 with TRBJ2-7; 7 bases map to TRBD1. The CDR3 DNA sequence: TGCAGCGTTTCGAGGGACAGCTCCTACGAGCAGTACTTC. Amino acids: CSVSRDSSYEQYF.